A single sample is the source of the 25 T cell receptor beta chains below, sequenced in a study of identifying expanded T cells in peripheral blood. Clones were sequenced by immunoSEQ multiplex PCR, and TCRdb holds only the in-frame ones, with some missing. The sample consists of about 94,000 clones, roughly 88% of them appearing once. Sequencing was performed on blood. The receptors derive from a person between 18 and 75 years old in good health.

CDR3 loop: CASSYSERTAYEQYF. CDR3 DNA: TGTGCCAGCAGTTATTCGGAAAGGACAGCCTACGAGCAGTACTTC. V usage is TRBV6-6 and J usage is TRBJ2-7, with a possible D match to TRBD1 (6 bases). The germline V gene encodes CDR1 MNHNY and CDR2 SVGAGI (reference sequence). This CDR3 spans 15 amino acids. V lost 3 bases and J lost 2, with 14 bases in between.

J is TRBJ1-2 and V is TRBV2; perhaps TRBD1 as D (6 bases). The V gene lost 7 bases and the J gene lost 4 bases, with 16 bases spanning the gap. The CDR3 totals 14 residues. CDR1 and CDR2 (germline): SNHLY, FYNNEI. The CDR3 bases are TGTGCCAGCAAGGGATCGGGGGCTACCTATGGCTACACCTTC. Encoded protein: CASKGSGATYGYTF.

The chain is built from TRBV29-1 and TRBJ1-2; the match to TRBD1 covers 9 bases. The V segment lost 1 base and the J segment 6 bases; nucleotides outside the gene matches: 3. Germline values: CDR1 SQVTM, CDR2 ANQGSEA. The CDR3 has 13 residues. DNA for the CDR3: TGCAGCGTTGAAGGGGACAGGGCCCATGGCTACACCTTC. It translates to CSVEGDRAHGYTF. The variable domain in full, with the rest retrieved from reference TRBV29-1 and TRBJ1-2, is SAVISQKPSRDICQRGTSLTIQCQVDSQVTMMFWYRQQPGQSLTLIATANQGSEATYESGFVIDKFPISRPNLTFSTLTVSNMSPEDSSIYLCSVEGDRAHGYTFGSGTRLTVV.

This clone was counted a single time. The chain employs TRBV4-1 and TRBJ2-7, with D perhaps TRBD1 or TRBD2 (5 bases each). The germline V and J ends were trimmed by 1 base and 0 bases, with 13 bases remaining between them. This CDR3 region has 16 residues. Germline V gene lookup returns CDR1 MGHRA and CDR2 YSYEKL. In DNA form, the CDR3 reads TGCGCCAGCAGCCAAGCTGGGGCAGGGAGCTCCTACGAGCAGTACTTC. It yields the protein CASSQAGAGSSYEQYF.

This chain connects TRBV5-4 to TRBJ1-2, with D possibly TRBD1 on 6 matching bases. The CDR3 is made up of 14 amino acids. Germline V gene lookup returns CDR1 SGHNT and CDR2 YYREEE (reference sequence). Trimming shortened V by 0 bases and J by 4 bases, and 10 bases separated the two germline ends. The chain's CDR3 is CASSLDRALYGYTF. The CDR3 region has the DNA TGTGCCAGCAGCTTGGACAGGGCACTCTATGGCTACACCTTC.

V usage is TRBV30 and J usage is TRBJ1-4; no firm D call. CDR1 and CDR2 from the germline V gene are GTSNPN and SVGIG (reference sequence). Trimming took 0 bases from V and 7 from J, leaving 3 bases between them. The CDR3 length is 11 residues. The CDR3 region has the DNA TGTGCCTGGAGTGTCGTTGAAAAACTGTTTTTT. Protein product: CAWSVVEKLFF.

V usage is TRBV7-9 and J usage is TRBJ2-7; TRBD2 aligns across 11 bases. V trimming: 5 bases; J trimming: 3 bases; junction bases outside the gene matches: 6. The CDR3 is 15 amino acids. Per germline, CDR1 SEHNR and CDR2 FQNEAQ (reference sequence). The CDR3 nucleotides are TGTGCCAGCAGCCCGGGGACTAGCGGAAACTACGAGCAGTACTTC. Residues: CASSPGTSGNYEQYF.

The chain uses TRBV9 and TRBJ2-1; TRBD2 aligns across 8 bases. The CDR3 extends over 16 amino acids. Germline V CDR1 and CDR2: SGDLS, YYNGEE. The trim removed 2 bases at V and 7 bases at J, leaving 11 bases unmatched. The CDR3 DNA reads as TGTGCCAGCAGCGTTAGCTGGACTAGCCTAAAGAATGAGCAGTTCTTC. Its translation: CASSVSWTSLKNEQFF. Full variable domain (outside the CDR3, taken from reference TRBV9 and TRBJ2-1): DSGVTQTPKHLITATGQRVTLRCSPRSGDLSVYWYQQSLDQGLQFLIQYYNGEERAKGNILERFSAQQFPDLHSELNLSSLELGDSALYFCASSVSWTSLKNEQFFGPGTRLTVL.

The chain couples TRBV27 to TRBJ2-4, with D perhaps matching TRBD1 or TRBD2 (5 bases each). This CDR3 comprises 13 residues. V was pared by 3 bases and J by 4 bases, with 7 bases between. The germline gives CDR1 MNHEY, CDR2 SMNVEV (reference sequence). CDR3 sequence: CASSFEGKNIQYF. The CDR3 region has the DNA TGTGCCAGCAGTTTTGAGGGGAAAAACATTCAGTACTTC.

This chain joins TRBV5-6 and TRBJ2-7; D is possibly TRBD1 or TRBD2 (5 bases each). Germline CDR1 and CDR2: SGHDT and YYEEEE. Trimming took off 0 bases at V and 0 bases at J, with 7 bases between the two ends. The CDR3 runs to 14 residues. CDR3 sequence (DNA): TGTGCCAGCAGCTTGGGGGGGATCTCCTACGAGCAGTACTTC. Its translation is CASSLGGISYEQYF.

The chain couples TRBV7-9 to TRBJ2-1, with D hard to call. V was trimmed by 8 bases and J by 3 bases, leaving 14 bases between them. CDR1 is SEHNR, CDR2 FQNEAQ, per germline (reference sequence). There are 14 residues in the CDR3. CDR3 bases: TGTGCCAGCGATGGAAGTCCAGACTACAATGAGCAGTTCTTC. Residues: CASDGSPDYNEQFF.

The chain recombines TRBV5-6 with TRBJ1-3, with unresolved D. V was pared by 3 bases and J by 2 bases, with 15 bases between. Germline loops: CDR1 SGHDT, CDR2 YYEEEE. CDR3 length: 16 residues. CDR3 protein: CASSSLVAGTGNTIYF. In DNA form, the CDR3 reads TGTGCCAGCAGCTCCTTGGTGGCAGGAACTGGAAACACCATATATTTT.

Points on this clone: The sample holds other DNA sequences that translate to the same CDR3. This chain's CDR3 is CASSSGTVNEKLFF. The CDR3 region has the DNA TGTGCCAGCAGCTCCGGGACAGTGAATGAAAAACTGTTTTTT. The chain is built from TRBV11-2 and TRBJ1-4, with 7 bases fitting TRBD1. V trimming: 4 bases; J trimming: 5 bases; junction bases outside the gene matches: 4. The CDR3 length is 14 residues. The V gene's germline CDR1 is SGHAT and CDR2 FQNNGV.

The genes are TRBV15 and TRBJ1-1; D is ambiguous. This CDR3 has 14 amino acids. Trimming shortened V by 1 base and J by 7 bases, and 13 bases separated the two germline ends. Germline values: CDR1 LNHNV, CDR2 YYDKDF (reference sequence). The CDR3 spells CATSRVFVGREAFF. CDR3 DNA: TGTGCCACCAGCAGAGTTTTTGTCGGACGTGAAGCTTTCTTT.

DNA of the CDR3: TGTGCCAGCAGCTTCCGCGGGACCTCCTACGAGCAGTACTTC. This sequence encodes CASSFRGTSYEQYF. The genes are TRBV11-3 and TRBJ2-7, with D perhaps TRBD2 (6 bases). CDR1 SGHNT and CDR2 YENEEA come from the germline V gene. V was cut by 3 bases and J by 0 bases, with 9 bases left in between. The CDR3 is 14 amino acids.

In nucleotides, the CDR3 is TGTGCCAGCAGCTTGAACACAGATAATTCACCCCTCCACTTT. Amino acid sequence: CASSLNTDNSPLHF. The genes are TRBV7-9 and TRBJ1-6, with unresolved D. The CDR3 loop spans 14 amino acids. CDR1 SEHNR and CDR2 FQNEAQ come from the germline V gene (reference sequence). The germline V and J ends were trimmed by 3 bases and 5 bases, with 8 bases remaining between them.

This clone was observed at least ten times. V gene TRBV4-3 combines with J gene TRBJ2-5; 7 bases agree with TRBD2. V gave up 0 bases and J gave up 3 bases; unmatched junction bases: 4. Germline V gives CDR1 LGHNA, CDR2 YSLEER. CDR3 length: 15 residues. The CDR3 nucleotides read TGCGCCAGCAGCCAAGATCCAGGGAGGGAAGAGACCCAGTACTTC. Protein: CASSQDPGREETQYF.

The chain joins TRBV6-5 to TRBJ2-1; TRBD1 agrees at 10 bases. This CDR3 contains 15 residues. With V trimmed by 4 bases and J by 7 bases, 7 bases remained unmatched. Looked up from germline, CDR1 is MNHEY and CDR2 is SVGAGI. The CDR3 protein is CASSSPGQGDNEQFF. CDR3 DNA: TGTGCCAGCAGTTCCCCAGGACAGGGGGATAATGAGCAGTTCTTC.

This rearrangement joins TRBV7-6 to TRBJ1-2; the D gene is possibly TRBD1 (6 bases). The CDR3 spans 20 residues. Trimming pared 0 bases from V and 4 bases from J, leaving 27 bases between. Germline lookup yields CDR1 SGHVS and CDR2 FNYEAQ. The CDR3 loop reads CASSLAPPRDKVLRGYGYTF. The CDR3, as DNA: TGTGCCAGCAGCTTAGCGCCCCCCCGGGACAAGGTTTTACGGGGCTATGGCTACACCTTC.

The sample holds a few counts of this clone. One end of the junction is discordant with germline, which a read error may explain. This chain uses TRBV2 with TRBJ1-5; D call uncertain. Germline CDR1 SNHLY, CDR2 FYNNEI. CDR3 length: 14 amino acids. The CDR3 protein is CASSEGGSDQPQHF. The DNA of the CDR3 is TGTGCCAGCAGTGAAGGGGGTAGCGATCAGCCCCAGCATTTT. Full variable domain (outside the CDR3, taken from reference TRBV2 and TRBJ1-5): EPEVTQTPSHQVTQMGQEVILRCVPISNHLYFYWYRQILGQKVEFLVSFYNNEISEKSEIFDDQFSVERPDGSNFTLKIRSTKLEDSAMYFCASSEGGSDQPQHFGDGTRLSIL.

V usage is TRBV5-1 and J usage is TRBJ2-2; perhaps D is TRBD1 or TRBD2 (5 bases each). This CDR3 spans 16 amino acids. Germline values: CDR1 SGHRS, CDR2 YFSETQ. V shed 0 bases and J shed 0 bases, with 9 bases lying between them. CDR3 DNA sequence: TGCGCCAGCAGCTTGGTACTGGGGGCGAACACCGGGGAGCTGTTTTTT. It codes for CASSLVLGANTGELFF.

The rearrangement links TRBV9 to TRBJ2-3; 9 nucleotides align to TRBD1. J lost 3 bases, V lost 0 bases, and 5 bases had no gene match. In germline, CDR1 is SGDLS, CDR2 YYNGEE. The CDR3 runs to 16 residues. CDR3 sequence (DNA): TGTGCCAGCAGCGTAGGGGGGACAGGGAGGACAGATACGCAGTATTTT. Translation gives CASSVGGTGRTDTQYF. The complete variable domain, with remaining parts taken from reference TRBV9 and TRBJ2-3, reads DSGVTQTPKHLITATGQRVTLRCSPRSGDLSVYWYQQSLDQGLQFLIQYYNGEERAKGNILERFSAQQFPDLHSELNLSSLELGDSALYFCASSVGGTGRTDTQYFGPGTRLTVL.

This clone counts as medium-sized (0.01 to 0.1%). The rearrangement joins TRBV19 to TRBJ1-1; D is uncertain. In germline, CDR1 is LNHDA, CDR2 SQIVND (reference sequence). The CDR3 runs to 16 residues. Trimming cost V 8 bases and J 0 bases, with 19 bases left between them. CDR3 bases: TGTGCCAGTTTAGGCAGCACCAAGTCGTTGAACACTGAAGCTTTCTTT. It codes for CASLGSTKSLNTEAFF. The full variable domain, with the rest looked up from reference TRBV19 and TRBJ1-1, is DGGITQSPKYLFRKEGQNVTLSCEQNLNHDAMYWYRQDPGQGLRLIYYSQIVNDFQKGDIAEGYSVSREKKESFPLTVTSAQKNPTAFYLCASLGSTKSLNTEAFFGQGTRLTVV.

J is TRBJ2-2 and V is TRBV7-3; D is possibly TRBD1 (5 bases). The CDR3 totals 14 residues. Trimming removed 5 bases from V and 2 bases from J, with 9 bases in between. CDR1 SGHTA and CDR2 FQGTGA come from the germline V gene. CDR3 region: CASSQDTNTGELFF. In DNA form, the CDR3 reads TGTGCCAGCAGCCAGGACACCAACACCGGGGAGCTGTTTTTT.

V usage is TRBV11-2 and J usage is TRBJ2-3, with TRBD2 matching 9 bases. The CDR3 contains 16 residues. The germline V gene has CDR1 SGHAT and CDR2 FQNNGV. V lost 3 bases and J lost 6; bases outside the gene matches: 10. The CDR3 loop is CASSLVGRGGADTQYF. CDR3 DNA sequence: TGTGCCAGCAGCTTGGTAGGGCGCGGGGGGGCGGATACGCAGTATTTT.